The clone carrying this T cell receptor (beta chain) was picked up a small number of times. Its antigen remains unidentified. This specimen belongs to a study of T-cell memory formation after mild COVID-19. V was trimmed by 0 bases and J by 7 bases, leaving 10 bases between them. The CDR3 runs 14 residues. The germline V gene encodes CDR1 MNHEY and CDR2 SVGAGI. The study, taken as a whole, reports: Pre-infection memory contained some responding clones, which suggested that cross-reactive memory had joined.

MiXCR was run by TCRdb on the 5' RACE reads, yielding one entry per CDR3 protein. This repertoire shows just over 400,000 distinct CDR3 sequences, less than 25% found once; its top ten account for under 15%. This chain joins TRBV6-5 and TRBJ1-5; D not certain. The source is an adult woman who had mild COVID-19 (a few samples of this study predate the infection). Cell type and time point are not known. The source material was PBMCs or a T cell subset sorted from them (not recorded which). This CDR3 reads CASSYSTSSQPQHF. The CDR3 nucleotides are TGTGCCAGCAGTTACTCAACCAGTAGCCAGCCCCAGCATTTT.